The next 5 T cell receptor beta chains were all read from a single sample in a study of lung T cells in sarcoidosis with Löfgren's syndrome. TCRdb fed the reads into MiXCR, producing one record per CDR3 protein. The table records 60,000 to 70,000 distinct CDR3 sequences, 21% of them present only once. Sequenced material: CD4+ T cells from PBMCs. These receptors all stem from a human donor with sarcoidosis (Löfgren's syndrome or another form), or a control subject (not recorded which).

J is TRBJ2-1 and V is TRBV20-1; 14 bases map to TRBD2. After removal of 0 bases from V and 5 bases from J, the junction contained 3 bases not matched to a gene. Germline assignment: CDR1 DFQATT and CDR2 SNEGSKA (reference sequence). This CDR3 spans 16 amino acids. The CDR3 sequence: CSARDPTSGRDNEQFF. CDR3 coding DNA: TGCAGTGCTAGAGATCCGACTAGCGGGAGGGACAATGAGCAGTTCTTC.

About this clonotype itself: This clone may be a read error of a much larger clone one base away. The CDR3 sequence: CASSHIAGGADTQYF. CDR3 DNA: TGTGCCAGCAGTCACATAGCGGGGGGCGCAGATACGCAGTATTTT. The V call is TRBV28, the J call TRBJ2-3; 10 nucleotides agree with TRBD2. Germline CDR1 and CDR2: MDHEN and SYDVKM. Trimming cost V 5 bases and J 4 bases; bases outside gene matches: 6. There are 15 residues in the CDR3.

This clonotype was counted ten times or more. This rearrangement joins TRBV6-1 to TRBJ1-1, with D perhaps TRBD1 (5 bases). The V and J ends lost 6 bases and 1 base respectively, with 9 bases between them. Germline CDR1 MNHNS, CDR2 SASEGT. The CDR3 is 13 residues long. CDR3 protein: CASSRDRNTEAFF. The DNA of the CDR3 is TGTGCCAGCAGCCGCGACAGGAACACTGAAGCTTTCTTT.

This clonotype was observed a few times. The chain combines TRBV11-2 with TRBJ1-1; 7 bases are shared with TRBD1. Trimming took 4 bases from V and 0 from J; bases not matched to a gene: 5. This CDR3 has 15 residues. CDR1 is SGHAT and CDR2 is FQNNGV in the germline V gene. The CDR3 protein is CASSSSDRVNTEAFF. As DNA, the CDR3 is TGTGCCAGCAGCTCGTCAGACAGGGTGAACACTGAAGCTTTCTTT.

The genes are TRBV20-1 and TRBJ1-2, with 8 bases fitting TRBD1. The V and J ends lost 0 bases and 12 bases, in that order; junction bases with no gene match: 15. Per germline, CDR1 DFQATT and CDR2 SNEGSKA (reference sequence). The CDR3 totals 15 residues. The CDR3, as DNA: TGCAGTGCTAGAGATGCCGGGACAGGAATCATCGCCCACACCTTC. This encodes CSARDAGTGIIAHTF.